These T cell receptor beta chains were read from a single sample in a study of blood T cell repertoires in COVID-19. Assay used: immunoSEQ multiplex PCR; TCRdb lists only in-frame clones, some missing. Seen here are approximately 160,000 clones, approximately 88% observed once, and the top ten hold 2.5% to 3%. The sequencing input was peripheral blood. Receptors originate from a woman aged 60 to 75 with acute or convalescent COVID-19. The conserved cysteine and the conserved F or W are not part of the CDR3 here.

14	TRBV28	ASSLLLAGDLYEQY
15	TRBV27	ASRAFLAGGPSYEQY
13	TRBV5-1	ASSPTSGQGVGYT
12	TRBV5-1	ASRLGQGNQPQH
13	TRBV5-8	ASSPRQGAFYGYT
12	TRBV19	ASSIRRPRSPLH
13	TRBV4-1	ASRRTGTDNYGYT
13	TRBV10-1	ASRDRVAFDQPQH
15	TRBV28	ASSRYRDEANQETQY
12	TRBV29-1	SVEDRQGNYGYT
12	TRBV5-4	ASSLEGARHEQY
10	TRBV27	ASRRFSGEQY
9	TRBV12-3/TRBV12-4	ASSLRDTQY
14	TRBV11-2	ASSFRGQASGNTIY
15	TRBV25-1	ASSDTSGGLSTDTQY
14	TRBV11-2	ASRPYRDRVSYEQY
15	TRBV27	ASSSPRGRSSIYEQF
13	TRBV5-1	ASSLGLRDTGELF
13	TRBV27	ASTPRWDIQETQY
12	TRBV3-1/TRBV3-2	ASSRGGRDSPLH
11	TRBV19	ASSPGLLNVLT
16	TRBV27	ASSLYQNTGGSNQPQH
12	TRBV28	ASSPGLAGYEQY
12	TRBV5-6	ASWETGTASPLH
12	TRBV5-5	ASSGIGGTYEQY
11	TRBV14	ASKGQVMEKLF
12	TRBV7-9	ASSGQGVGTEAF
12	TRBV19	ASSINRDNQPQH
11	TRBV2	ASRGGQYTEAF
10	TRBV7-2	ATMDRGPEQY
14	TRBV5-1	ASSLESGGALIEQF
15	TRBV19	ASSISRQGPGRNEQF
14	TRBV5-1	ASSPTLGGGNQPQH
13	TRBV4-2	ASSHPGTSVEEQY
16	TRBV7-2	ASSLAKTGGNGNQPQH
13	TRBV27	ASSLFGLENNEQF
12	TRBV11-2	ASSGGQANTEAF
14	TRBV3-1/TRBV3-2	ASSPRLVSSYNEQF
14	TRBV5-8	ASSFWGRGDSYEQY
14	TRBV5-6	ASSLLAGPSNQPQH
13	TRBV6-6	ASSYQSGSTDTQY
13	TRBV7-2	ASSFLAGASYEQY
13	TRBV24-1	ATRGASSGANVLT